A selection of T cell receptor beta chains follows, all from one sample in a study of blood T cell repertoires in COVID-19. The protocol was immunoSEQ multiplex PCR, while the TCRdb copy is restricted to in-frame clones and leaves out a portion. The table includes around 130,000 clones, approximately 90% detected once. Sequenced: peripheral blood. These receptors were taken from an elderly woman with acute or convalescent COVID-19. CDR3s leave out the opening cysteine and the closing phenylalanine or tryptophan. Each record gives: D gene, J gene, V gene, CDR3 length, CDR3 protein. The D gene is left open where the match is weak.

d_call: -; j_call: TRBJ1-2; v_call: TRBV18; cdr3_length: 13; cdr3_aa: ASSPRQAGTYGYT
d_call: TRBD1; j_call: TRBJ1-5; v_call: TRBV19; cdr3_length: 15; cdr3_aa: ASSIGGTGRSNQPQH
d_call: -; j_call: TRBJ1-2; v_call: TRBV5-1; cdr3_length: 10; cdr3_aa: ASSFYRDGYT
d_call: TRBD2; j_call: TRBJ2-3; v_call: TRBV5-1; cdr3_length: 16; cdr3_aa: ASSLLGGAGLTTDTQY
d_call: -; j_call: TRBJ1-2; v_call: TRBV2; cdr3_length: 11; cdr3_aa: ASSERFMAGYT
d_call: TRBD1; j_call: TRBJ2-1; v_call: TRBV2; cdr3_length: 11; cdr3_aa: ASSATGDNEQF
d_call: TRBD1; j_call: TRBJ2-3; v_call: TRBV18; cdr3_length: 13; cdr3_aa: ASSHNRGGTDTQY
d_call: -; j_call: TRBJ2-5; v_call: TRBV5-6; cdr3_length: 11; cdr3_aa: ASSLRGEETQY
d_call: TRBD1; j_call: TRBJ2-7; v_call: TRBV4-2; cdr3_length: 13; cdr3_aa: ASSQRTGDPYEQY
d_call: TRBD1; j_call: TRBJ1-1; v_call: TRBV6-1; cdr3_length: 15; cdr3_aa: ASSDGQGLLMNTEAF
d_call: TRBD1; j_call: TRBJ2-7; v_call: TRBV7-9; cdr3_length: 12; cdr3_aa: ASSSSDRTYEQY
d_call: TRBD1; j_call: TRBJ2-7; v_call: TRBV4-3; cdr3_length: 14; cdr3_aa: ASSQDLPGQAYEQY
d_call: TRBD2; j_call: TRBJ2-1; v_call: TRBV11-3; cdr3_length: 13; cdr3_aa: ASSLDGTSHNEQF
d_call: TRBD1; j_call: TRBJ2-5; v_call: TRBV6-5; cdr3_length: 12; cdr3_aa: ASRWPGQTETQY
d_call: TRBD1; j_call: TRBJ1-5; v_call: TRBV5-6; cdr3_length: 13; cdr3_aa: ASSSRAGGDQPQH
d_call: TRBD1; j_call: TRBJ2-1; v_call: TRBV7-2; cdr3_length: 13; cdr3_aa: ASSLGGQAHNEQF
d_call: -; j_call: TRBJ2-1; v_call: TRBV10-3; cdr3_length: 11; cdr3_aa: AISTGTTNEQF
d_call: -; j_call: TRBJ1-1; v_call: TRBV15; cdr3_length: 13; cdr3_aa: ATSRTTGGNTEAF
d_call: TRBD1; j_call: TRBJ1-5; v_call: TRBV28; cdr3_length: 14; cdr3_aa: ASSPLDRGTNQPQH
d_call: -; j_call: TRBJ1-4; v_call: TRBV6-5; cdr3_length: 12; cdr3_aa: ASSRQATNEKLF
d_call: -; j_call: TRBJ2-5; v_call: TRBV18; cdr3_length: 14; cdr3_aa: ASSPSAGAVGETQY
d_call: -; j_call: TRBJ1-1; v_call: TRBV5-1; cdr3_length: 11; cdr3_aa: ASRPEENTEAF
d_call: TRBD1; j_call: TRBJ1-2; v_call: TRBV2; cdr3_length: 12; cdr3_aa: ASSLGQGNYGYT
d_call: TRBD1; j_call: TRBJ1-4; v_call: TRBV5-4; cdr3_length: 16; cdr3_aa: ASSRAGTGIPTNEKLF
d_call: -; j_call: TRBJ1-6; v_call: TRBV7-3; cdr3_length: 11; cdr3_aa: ASSLSINSPLH
d_call: -; j_call: TRBJ2-3; v_call: TRBV5-4; cdr3_length: 13; cdr3_aa: ASSSRTGSTDTQY
d_call: TRBD1; j_call: TRBJ1-1; v_call: TRBV5-1; cdr3_length: 12; cdr3_aa: ASSWGQGHTEAF
d_call: -; j_call: TRBJ2-7; v_call: TRBV30; cdr3_length: 13; cdr3_aa: AWSPQAGRLHEQY